These 20 T cell receptor beta chains were all obtained from the same sample, sequenced in a study of identical twins. TCRdb re-analysed the 5' RACE reads in MiXCR, keeping a single row per CDR3 protein. The data show about 530,000 distinct CDR3 sequences, roughly 15% seen once. The same data also contributed to another study, on yellow fever vaccine responses in identical twins.

The sample was CD4+ T cells sorted from blood. Source of these receptors: a woman aged 18-30 years in good health.

The chain is built from TRBV2 and TRBJ2-2; 8 bases agree with TRBD2. Germline V gene data show CDR1 as SNHLY and CDR2 as FYNNEI. CDR3 length: 15 amino acids. V was clipped by 6 bases and J by 6 bases; unmatched bases: 9. The chain's CDR3 is CASRLRGLGPGELFF. The DNA for the CDR3 is TGTGCCAGCAGACTAAGGGGACTAGGGCCCGGGGAGCTGTTTTTT.

V and J are TRBV7-9 and TRBJ2-7; TRBD1 matches at 9 bases. V dropped 4 bases and J dropped 0; count of bases not matched to a gene: 4. CDR1 and CDR2 from the germline V gene are SEHNR and FQNEAQ (reference sequence). The CDR3 has 15 amino acids. The CDR3 coding sequence is TGTGCCAGCAGCTCCACAGGGGGCCGCTCCTACGAGCAGTACTTC. This gives the protein CASSSTGGRSYEQYF.

In its sample, this clonotype was seen many times. V gene TRBV5-1 combines with J gene TRBJ2-1; TRBD1 matches at 9 bases. V lost 5 bases and J lost 1; bases outside the gene matches: 4. Germline CDR1 reads SGHRS; CDR2 reads YFSETQ. There are 15 residues in the CDR3. CDR3 sequence reads: CASRRGQGSYNEQFF. Written as DNA, the CDR3 is TGCGCCAGCAGACGCGGACAGGGGTCCTACAATGAGCAGTTCTTC.

DNA of the CDR3: TGTGCCAGCAGCTTAGTTATTGACAGGGACCATGAGCAGTTCTTC. Encoded protein: CASSLVIDRDHEQFF. J is TRBJ2-1 and V is TRBV11-2; 7 positions agree with TRBD1. Germline V gene data show CDR1 as SGHAT and CDR2 as FQNNGV. V dropped 1 base and J dropped 8; count of bases not matched to a gene: 8. There are 15 residues in the CDR3.

This clonotype occurred a few times. The V gene is TRBV20-1, the J gene TRBJ2-5; D may be TRBD1 or TRBD2 (5 bases each). Germline CDR1 DFQATT, CDR2 SNEGSKA (reference sequence). Trimming pared 8 bases from V and 1 base from J, leaving 14 bases between. The CDR3 is 13 amino acids. CDR3 region: CSLWDLVQETQYF. In nucleotides, the CDR3 is TGCAGTCTATGGGACCTAGTCCAAGAGACCCAGTACTTC.

The chain carries TRBV4-1 and TRBJ2-4; 9 bases are shared with TRBD2. The CDR3 extends over 17 amino acids. Per germline, CDR1 MGHRA and CDR2 YSYEKL. V gave up 2 bases and J gave up 1 base; unmatched junction bases: 6. CDR3 in amino acids: CASSQSGGLLAKNIQYF. The CDR3 nucleotides read TGCGCCAGCAGCCAAAGCGGGGGGCTTCTGGCCAAAAACATTCAGTACTTC.

There are a few counts of this clonotype. The chain is built from TRBV12-3 or TRBV12-4 and TRBJ2-1, with TRBD1 matching over 8 bases. V shed 5 bases and J 8 bases; nucleotides not matched to a gene: 5. This CDR3 has 13 amino acids. The CDR3 nucleotides are TGTGCCAGCAGTCCCGACAGGGGTCATGAGCAGTTCTTC. It translates to CASSPDRGHEQFF.

This clonotype was observed a handful of times. V is TRBV5-1 and J is TRBJ2-3; maybe TRBD1 (6 bases). The germline V gene has CDR1 SGHRS and CDR2 YFSETQ. The CDR3 consists of 14 residues. With 4 bases removed from V and 3 bases from J, the gap between germline ends came to 12 bases. The CDR3 bases are TGCGCCAGCAGCCCCGGGACATGGACAGATACGCAGTATTTT. Its protein is CASSPGTWTDTQYF.

V and J are TRBV10-1 and TRBJ2-1; D not certain. Germline loops: CDR1 WNHNN, CDR2 SYGVQD (reference sequence). V dropped 4 bases and J dropped 3 bases, with 13 bases sitting between them. This CDR3 has 15 residues. The CDR3 region has the DNA TGCGCCAGCAGTGCCTCTGGGCCCAACTACAATGAGCAGTTCTTC. Translated, it gives CASSASGPNYNEQFF.

This clonotype was counted a few times. The chain employs TRBV4-1 and TRBJ1-2; D remains unclear. From germline, CDR1 is MGHRA and CDR2 YSYEKL. The ends were cut back, 4 bases at V and 4 bases at J, with 13 bases in the middle. CDR3 length: 14 amino acids. In DNA, the CDR3 is TGCGCCAGCAGCCGACCGGATTCAAGCTATGGCTACACCTTC. Amino acids: CASSRPDSSYGYTF.

V and J are TRBV7-2 and TRBJ1-2, with D perhaps matching TRBD1 (6 bases). This CDR3 is 16 amino acids long. Germline lookup yields CDR1 SGHTA and CDR2 FQGNSA. Trimming removed 1 base from V and 2 bases from J, with 14 bases in between. CDR3 in DNA: TGTGCCAGCAGCTTAGGGGGACATCTTATAAACTATGGCTACACCTTC. Translating gives CASSLGGHLINYGYTF.

This clonotype was recorded a few times. The chain has TRBV12-3 or TRBV12-4 and TRBJ1-2, with 7 nucleotides matching TRBD1. V shed 7 bases, J shed 3 bases, and the junction held 8 bases outside the gene matches. The CDR3 covers 14 residues. CDR3 region: CASTEIGGDYGYTF. CDR3 DNA sequence: TGTGCCAGCACCGAAATAGGGGGCGACTATGGCTACACCTTC.

The chain joins TRBV3-1 to TRBJ2-5; 9 positions agree with TRBD2. CDR3 size: 15 residues. Germline V gives CDR1 LGHDT, CDR2 YNNKEL (reference sequence). With 4 bases clipped from V and 1 base from J, the junction kept 4 bases outside the gene matches. The CDR3 DNA follows: TGTGCCAGCAGCCGTAGCGGGAGCCTCCAAGAGACCCAGTACTTC. It codes for CASSRSGSLQETQYF.

The sample holds a few counts of this clonotype. The CDR3 loop is CSAWAVGGEIYEQYV. In DNA form, the CDR3 reads TGCAGTGCTTGGGCCGTGGGGGGCGAAATCTACGAGCAGTACGTC. The chain combines TRBV20-1 with TRBJ2-7; the D call may be TRBD1 or TRBD2 (6 bases each). The CDR3 contains 15 residues. The V gene's germline CDR1 is DFQATT and CDR2 SNEGSKA (reference sequence). Trimming removed 5 bases at V and 3 bases at J, with 20 bases between.

The chain uses TRBV5-1 and TRBJ1-1; D is ambiguous. CDR1 is SGHRS and CDR2 is YFSETQ in the germline V gene. Trimming pared 0 bases from V and 10 bases from J, leaving 13 bases between. CDR3 size: 13 residues. The CDR3 coding sequence is TGCGCCAGCAGCTTGGAGTCAAGTCTCCTAGCTTTCTTT. It codes for CASSLESSLLAFF.

The chain has TRBV6-2 or TRBV6-3 and TRBJ1-2; the D gene is possibly TRBD1 (6 bases). This CDR3 is built from 15 residues. CDR1 and CDR2 (germline): MNHEY, SVGEGT. Trimming pared 5 bases from V and 8 bases from J, leaving 21 bases between. CDR3 region: CASSTPRQAFRGYTF. The CDR3 DNA reads as TGTGCCAGCAGTACCCCTAGACAGGCTTTTAGGGGCTACACCTTC.

This clonotype was detected a few times. This chain uses TRBV28 with TRBJ1-1; tentative D call: TRBD1 (5 bases). The CDR3 spans 16 residues. Trimming took off 3 bases at V and 0 bases at J, with 14 bases between the two ends. CDR1 and CDR2 (germline): MDHEN, SYDVKM. The CDR3 nucleotides read TGTGCCAGCAGTTTCCCTACTGGACAAATGAACACTGAAGCTTTCTTT. It codes for CASSFPTGQMNTEAFF. The variable domain in full, with the rest retrieved from reference TRBV28 and TRBJ1-1, is DVKVTQSSRYLVKRTGEKVFLECVQDMDHENMFWYRQDPGLGLRLIYFSYDVKMKEKGDIPEGYSVSREKKERFSLILESASTNQTSMYLCASSFPTGQMNTEAFFGQGTRLTVV.

This clonotype was seen only a few times. V gene TRBV7-8 combines with J gene TRBJ2-1; 7 nucleotides agree with TRBD2. J was trimmed by 5 bases and V by 3 bases; bases with no gene match: 10. Looked up from germline, CDR1 is SGHVS and CDR2 is FQNEAQ. The CDR3 is 16 amino acids. The CDR3 DNA sequence: TGTGCCAGCAGCTTCGAACCGGGACTAACAAACAATGAGCAGTTCTTC. Protein product: CASSFEPGLTNNEQFF.

The chain joins TRBV29-1 to TRBJ2-2; D gene uncertain. In germline, CDR1 is SQVTM, CDR2 ANQGSEA. This CDR3 is 14 amino acids long. Trimming took off 6 bases at V and 0 bases at J, with 11 bases between the two ends. DNA for the CDR3: TGCAGCGTGGCCCGAGGAGCGAACACCGGGGAGCTGTTTTTT. Its protein is CSVARGANTGELFF.

This clonotype turned up a few times. The chain combines TRBV6-4 with TRBJ2-1; TRBD1 agrees at 7 bases. The CDR3 runs to 13 residues. The germline gives CDR1 MRHNA, CDR2 SNTAGT. V lost 1 base and J lost 8; bases outside the gene matches: 2. The CDR3 loop reads CASSDYRGDEQFF. Written as DNA, the CDR3 is TGTGCCAGCAGTGACTACAGGGGTGATGAGCAGTTCTTC.